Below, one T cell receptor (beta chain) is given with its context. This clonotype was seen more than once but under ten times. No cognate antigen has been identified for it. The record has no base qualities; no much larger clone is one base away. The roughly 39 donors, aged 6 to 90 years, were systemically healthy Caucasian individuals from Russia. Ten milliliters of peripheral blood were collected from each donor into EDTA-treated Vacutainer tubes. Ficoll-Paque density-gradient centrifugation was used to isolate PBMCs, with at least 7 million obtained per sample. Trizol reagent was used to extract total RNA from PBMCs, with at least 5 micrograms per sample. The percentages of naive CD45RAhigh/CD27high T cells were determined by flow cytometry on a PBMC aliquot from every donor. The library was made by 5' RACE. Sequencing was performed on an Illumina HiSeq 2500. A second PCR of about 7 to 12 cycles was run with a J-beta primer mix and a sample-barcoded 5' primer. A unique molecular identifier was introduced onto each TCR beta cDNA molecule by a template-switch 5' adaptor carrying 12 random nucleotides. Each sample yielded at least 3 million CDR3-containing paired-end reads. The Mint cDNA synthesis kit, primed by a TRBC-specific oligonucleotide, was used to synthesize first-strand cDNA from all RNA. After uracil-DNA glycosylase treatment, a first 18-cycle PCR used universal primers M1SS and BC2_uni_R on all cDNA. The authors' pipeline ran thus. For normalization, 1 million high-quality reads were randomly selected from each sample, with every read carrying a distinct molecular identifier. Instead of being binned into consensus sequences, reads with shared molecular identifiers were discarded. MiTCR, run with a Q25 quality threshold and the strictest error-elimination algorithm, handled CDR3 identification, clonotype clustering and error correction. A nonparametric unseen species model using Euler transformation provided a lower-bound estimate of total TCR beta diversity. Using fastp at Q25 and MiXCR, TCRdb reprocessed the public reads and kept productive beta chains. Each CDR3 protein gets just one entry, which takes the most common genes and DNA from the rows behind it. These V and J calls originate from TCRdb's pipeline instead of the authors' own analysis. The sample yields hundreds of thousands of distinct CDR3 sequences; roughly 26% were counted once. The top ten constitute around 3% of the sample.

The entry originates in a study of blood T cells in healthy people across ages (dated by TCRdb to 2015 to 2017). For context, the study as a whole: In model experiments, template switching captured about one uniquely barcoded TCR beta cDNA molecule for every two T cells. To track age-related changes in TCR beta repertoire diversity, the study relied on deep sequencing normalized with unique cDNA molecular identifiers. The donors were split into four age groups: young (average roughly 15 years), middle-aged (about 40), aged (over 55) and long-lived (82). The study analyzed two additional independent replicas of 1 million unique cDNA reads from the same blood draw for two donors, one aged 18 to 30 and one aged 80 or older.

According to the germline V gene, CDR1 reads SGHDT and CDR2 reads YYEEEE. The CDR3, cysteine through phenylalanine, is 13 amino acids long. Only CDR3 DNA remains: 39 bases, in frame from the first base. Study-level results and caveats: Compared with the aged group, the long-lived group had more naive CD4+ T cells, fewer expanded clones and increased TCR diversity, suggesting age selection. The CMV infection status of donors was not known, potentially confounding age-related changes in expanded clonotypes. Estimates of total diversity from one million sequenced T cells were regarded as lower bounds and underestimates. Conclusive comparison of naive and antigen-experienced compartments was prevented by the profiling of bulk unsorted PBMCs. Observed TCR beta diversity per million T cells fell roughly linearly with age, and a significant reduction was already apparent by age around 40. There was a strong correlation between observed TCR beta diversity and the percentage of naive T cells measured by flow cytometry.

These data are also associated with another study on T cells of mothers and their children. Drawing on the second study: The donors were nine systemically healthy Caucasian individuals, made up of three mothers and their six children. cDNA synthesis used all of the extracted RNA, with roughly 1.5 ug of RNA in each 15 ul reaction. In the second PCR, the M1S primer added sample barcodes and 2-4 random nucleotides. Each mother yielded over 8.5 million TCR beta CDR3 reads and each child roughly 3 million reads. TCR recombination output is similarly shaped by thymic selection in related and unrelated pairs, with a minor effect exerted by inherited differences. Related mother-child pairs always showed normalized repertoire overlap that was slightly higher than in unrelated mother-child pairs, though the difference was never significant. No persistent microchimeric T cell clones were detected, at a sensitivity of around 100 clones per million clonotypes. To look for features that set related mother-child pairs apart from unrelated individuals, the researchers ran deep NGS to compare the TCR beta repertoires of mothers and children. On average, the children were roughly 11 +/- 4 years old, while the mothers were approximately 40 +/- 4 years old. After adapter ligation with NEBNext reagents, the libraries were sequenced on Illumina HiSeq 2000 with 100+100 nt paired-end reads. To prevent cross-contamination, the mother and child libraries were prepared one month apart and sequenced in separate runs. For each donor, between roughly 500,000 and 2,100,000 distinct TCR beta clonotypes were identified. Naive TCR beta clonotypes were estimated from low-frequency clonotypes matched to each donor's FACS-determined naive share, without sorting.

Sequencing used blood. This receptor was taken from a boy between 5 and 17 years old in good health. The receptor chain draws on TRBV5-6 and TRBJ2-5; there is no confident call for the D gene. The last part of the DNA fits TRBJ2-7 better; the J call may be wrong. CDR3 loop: CASSFQDGYEQYF. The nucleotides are TGTGCCAGCAGCTTCCAAGACGGCTACGAGCAGTACTTC.